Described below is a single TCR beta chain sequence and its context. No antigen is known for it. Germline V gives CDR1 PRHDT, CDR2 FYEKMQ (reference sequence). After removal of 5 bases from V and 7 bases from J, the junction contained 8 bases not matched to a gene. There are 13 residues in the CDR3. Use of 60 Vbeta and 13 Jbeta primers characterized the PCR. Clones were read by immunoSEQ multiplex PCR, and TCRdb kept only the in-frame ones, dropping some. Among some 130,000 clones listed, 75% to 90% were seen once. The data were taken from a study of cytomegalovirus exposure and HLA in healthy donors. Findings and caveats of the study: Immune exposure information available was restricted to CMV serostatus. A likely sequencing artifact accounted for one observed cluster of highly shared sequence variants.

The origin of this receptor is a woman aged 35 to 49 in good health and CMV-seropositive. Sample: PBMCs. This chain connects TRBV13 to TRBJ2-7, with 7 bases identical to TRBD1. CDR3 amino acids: CASSLDRVGEQYF. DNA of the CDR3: TGTGCCAGCAGCCTAGACAGGGTCGGGGAGCAGTACTTC.